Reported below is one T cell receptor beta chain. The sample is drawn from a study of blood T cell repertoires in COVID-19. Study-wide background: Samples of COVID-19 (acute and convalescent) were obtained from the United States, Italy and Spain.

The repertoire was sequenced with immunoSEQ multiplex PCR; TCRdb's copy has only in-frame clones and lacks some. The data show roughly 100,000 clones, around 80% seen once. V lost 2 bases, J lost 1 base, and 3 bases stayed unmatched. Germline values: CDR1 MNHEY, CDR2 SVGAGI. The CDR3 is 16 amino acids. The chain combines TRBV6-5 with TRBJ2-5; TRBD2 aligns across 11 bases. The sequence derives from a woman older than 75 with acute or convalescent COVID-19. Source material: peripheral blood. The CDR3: CASSYALAGGQETQYF. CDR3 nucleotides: TGTGCCAGCAGTTACGCGCTAGCGGGAGGCCAAGAGACCCAGTACTTC.